This is a list of T cell receptor beta chains from one sample in a study of cytomegalovirus exposure and HLA in healthy donors. Produced via immunoSEQ multiplex PCR; TCRdb's table is partial and in-frame only. The repertoire holds 87,000 or so clones, with 64% as singletons. Specimen: PBMCs. The receptors were gathered from a man aged 55 to 70 in good health and CMV-seronegative. Each CDR3 is given with its conserved first and last residue. Each record gives: J gene, clone size, D gene, V gene, CDR3 length, CDR3 protein, CDR3 DNA. A D gene is named only where the DNA matches it firmly. Rows give clone size only sometimes, using once, few, many, or a class for an expanded clone.

>TRBJ2-7|few|NA|TRBV27|14
CASSPSLAPYEQYF
TGTGCCAGCAGTCCCTCTCTAGCTCCCTACGAGCAGTACTTC
>TRBJ1-4|once|NA|TRBV5-1|16
CASSKTGFSTNEKLFF
TGCGCCAGCAGCAAAACAGGGTTTTCGACTAATGAAAAACTGTTTTTT
>TRBJ1-2|NA|TRBD1|TRBV6-5|14
CASRDPGQNYGYTF
TGTGCCAGCAGGGACCCGGGACAGAACTATGGCTACACCTTC
>TRBJ1-5|NA|NA|TRBV11-2|16
CASSLGSGLRNQPQHF
TGTGCCAGCAGCTTAGGTTCCGGTTTACGCAATCAGCCCCAGCATTTT
>TRBJ2-1|few|TRBD2|TRBV11-3|16
CASSLKPGLAGNEQFF
TGTGCCAGCAGCTTGAAACCGGGACTAGCGGGGAATGAGCAGTTCTTC
>TRBJ2-7|NA|NA|TRBV6-5|14
CASSPAATAYEQYF
TGTGCCAGCAGCCCCGCCGCGACAGCATACGAGCAGTACTTC
>TRBJ2-1|NA|NA|TRBV5-4|11
CASSLDYEQFF
TGTGCCAGCAGCTTGGACTACGAGCAGTTCTTC
>TRBJ1-5|NA|NA|TRBV28|13
CASSFRGYQPQHF
TGTGCCAGCAGTTTCAGGGGATATCAGCCCCAGCATTTT
>TRBJ2-1|NA|NA|TRBV2|15
CASGLENVGYNEQFF
TGTGCCAGCGGGTTGGAGAATGTCGGATACAATGAGCAGTTCTTC
>TRBJ2-1|few|TRBD2|TRBV7-2|14
CASSPTGLAGEQFF
TGTGCCAGCAGCCCGACGGGACTAGCGGGTGAGCAGTTCTTC
>TRBJ1-5|NA|NA|TRBV5-1|13
CASSLAGGQPQHF
TGCGCCAGCAGCTTGGCGGGGGGTCAGCCCCAGCATTTT
>TRBJ2-1|NA|NA|TRBV5-1|15
CASSLFRLEYNEQFF
TGCGCCAGCAGCTTATTCCGACTAGAATACAATGAGCAGTTCTTC
>TRBJ1-3|NA|TRBD1|TRBV6-1|15
CASRGTGDSGNTIYF
TGTGCCAGCAGGGGGACAGGGGACTCTGGAAACACCATATATTTT
>TRBJ1-6|NA|NA|TRBV27|16
CASSLTGGAMNSPLHF
TGTGCCAGCAGCCTCACCGGGGGGGCAATGAATTCACCCCTCCACTTT
>TRBJ1-2|NA|TRBD1|TRBV5-4|14
CASSVGQGIYGYTF
TGTGCCAGCAGCGTGGGACAGGGGATCTATGGCTACACCTTC
>TRBJ1-2|NA|NA|TRBV11-2|14
CASSTSEAGYGYTF
TGTGCCAGCAGCACCTCGGAAGCGGGCTATGGCTACACCTTC
>TRBJ2-5|NA|NA|TRBV7-9|15
CASSLLWGQQETQYF
TGTGCCAGCAGCTTATTGTGGGGGCAACAAGAGACCCAGTACTTC
>TRBJ2-1|NA|NA|TRBV6-1|15
CASKDVASSYNEQFF
TGTGCCAGCAAGGACGTAGCGAGCTCCTACAATGAGCAGTTCTTC
>TRBJ1-6|NA|NA|TRBV7-6|15
CASSSSGQRNSPLHF
TGTGCCAGCAGCTCGAGTGGACAGAGAAATTCACCCCTCCACTTT
>TRBJ1-1|NA|NA|TRBV28|15
CASTNVRAPNTEAFF
TGTGCCAGCACCAACGTCCGAGCTCCAAACACTGAAGCTTTCTTT
>TRBJ1-1|many|NA|TRBV5-4|15
CASSSMGGADTEAFF
TGTGCCAGCAGCAGTATGGGGGGGGCAGACACTGAAGCTTTCTTT
>TRBJ1-1|NA|TRBD1|TRBV28|14
CASSLAPGGRPAFF
TGTGCCAGCAGTTTAGCGCCAGGGGGCCGGCCGGCTTTCTTT
>TRBJ1-4|NA|TRBD1|TRBV6-5|14
CASSYTGGREKLFF
TGTGCCAGCAGTTACACAGGGGGCCGTGAAAAACTGTTTTTT
>TRBJ1-5|NA|NA|TRBV2|13
CASSVAGAQPQHF
TGTGCCAGCAGTGTTGCGGGGGCTCAGCCCCAGCATTTT
>TRBJ1-1|NA|NA|TRBV15|13
CATSRGHSTEAFF
TGTGCCACCAGCAGGGGACATTCCACTGAAGCTTTCTTT
>TRBJ1-2|NA|NA|TRBV5-5|14
CASTGQLTNYGYTF
TGTGCCAGCACCGGACAGCTGACTAACTATGGCTACACCTTC